The table lists the clone carrying this T cell receptor (beta chain) with many counts. Its antigen is as yet unknown. Template switching added a universal primer site, and cDNA bore unique molecular identifiers. One entry per CDR3 protein, called by TCRdb with MiXCR from the 5' RACE reads. The sample records around 570,000 distinct CDR3 sequences, 9.5% to 10% being singletons. Germline V gene lookup returns CDR1 SGHVS and CDR2 FNYEAQ. V lost 1 base to trimming and J lost 7 bases, with 17 bases between them. The CDR3 length is 15 residues. The data were obtained in a study of identical twins. Study results and limitations: Twin-shared out-of-frame alpha sequences showed excess low generation probability.

These data were also reused for a study on yellow fever vaccine responses in identical twins. That publication notes: Twins' vaccine T cell response reportedly seemed partly convergent, partly personalized.

The source is a woman between 18 and 29 years old in good health. The source material was PBMCs. This chain connects TRBV7-6 to TRBJ2-7; TRBD2 is a possible D gene (5 bases). This chain's CDR3 is CASSLEWSGEEEQYF. The CDR3 bases are TGTGCCAGCAGCTTAGAATGGTCCGGGGAAGAAGAGCAGTACTTC.